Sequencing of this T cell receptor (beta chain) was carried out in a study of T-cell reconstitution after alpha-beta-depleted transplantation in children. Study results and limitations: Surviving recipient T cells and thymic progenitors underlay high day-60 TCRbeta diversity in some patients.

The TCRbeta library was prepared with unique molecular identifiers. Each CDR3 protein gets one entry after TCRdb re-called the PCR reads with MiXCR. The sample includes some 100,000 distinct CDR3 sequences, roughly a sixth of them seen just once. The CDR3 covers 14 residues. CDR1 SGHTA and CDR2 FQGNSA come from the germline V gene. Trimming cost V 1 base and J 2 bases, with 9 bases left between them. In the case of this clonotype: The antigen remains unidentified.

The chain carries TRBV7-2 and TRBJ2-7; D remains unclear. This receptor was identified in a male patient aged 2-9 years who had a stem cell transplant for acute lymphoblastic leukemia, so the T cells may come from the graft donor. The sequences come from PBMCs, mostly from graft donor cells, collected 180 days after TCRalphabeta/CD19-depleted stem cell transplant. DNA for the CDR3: TGTGCCAGCAGCTTAGGCCCAGGAGCCTACGAGCAGTACTTC. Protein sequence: CASSLGPGAYEQYF.